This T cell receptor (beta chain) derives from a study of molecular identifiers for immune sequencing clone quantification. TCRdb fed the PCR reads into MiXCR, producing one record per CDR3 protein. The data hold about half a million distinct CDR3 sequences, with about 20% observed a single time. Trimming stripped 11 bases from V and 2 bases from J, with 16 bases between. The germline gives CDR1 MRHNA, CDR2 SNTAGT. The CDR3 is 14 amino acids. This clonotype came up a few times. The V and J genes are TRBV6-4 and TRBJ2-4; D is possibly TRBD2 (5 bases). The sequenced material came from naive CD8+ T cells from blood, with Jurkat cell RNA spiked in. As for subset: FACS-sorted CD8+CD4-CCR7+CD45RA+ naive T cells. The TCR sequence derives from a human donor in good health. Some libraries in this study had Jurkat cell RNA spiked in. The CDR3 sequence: CAPEMRGSKNIQYF. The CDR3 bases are TGTGCCCCGGAGATGCGAGGGTCCAAAAACATTCAGTACTTC.